The present entry profiles one TCR beta chain with its context. This record comes from a study of blood T cell repertoires in COVID-19. Study information: COVID-19 samples, acute and convalescent, were from the United States, Italy and Spain. Sample material is recorded as cDNA or gDNA derived from T cells, B-cell-depleted T cells, or PBMCs.

A Seattle source enrolled patients during active infection and followed them longitudinally. Study processing details: Reference gene primer amplification gave nucleated cell count estimates. Libraries were prepared by immunoSEQ multiplex PCR; TCRdb keeps only in-frame clonotypes and omits some of them. V and J calls and clone size are given by that table; D and trimming were obtained from the DNA. The sample shows roughly 410,000 clones, 70% to 90% of them seen only once. The sequencing input was peripheral blood. The source of this sequence is a woman between 35 and 50 years old with COVID-19, enrolled during active disease.

The CDR3 spells CASRPRASGGASIAGELFF. The DNA of the CDR3 is TGTGCCAGCAGACCCCGGGCTAGCGGGGGGGCATCGATCGCCGGGGAGCTGTTTTTT. V gene TRBV7-2 combines with J gene TRBJ2-2; the match to TRBD2 covers 12 bases. Trimming cost V 6 bases and J 6 bases; bases outside gene matches: 17. The CDR3 has 19 residues. CDR1 and CDR2 from the germline V gene are SGHTA and FQGNSA.